This T cell receptor beta chain stems from a study of spatial heterogeneity in lung cancer. Across the study: Tumor-region counts of TCR transcripts tracked strongly with a T cell module score from matched bulk RNA-seq.

As to time point: sample taken at primary tumor resection. Untreated early-stage non-small cell lung cancer patients, some 70 in total, were the donors. This clonotype qualifies as medium-sized. Its antigen remains unknown. TCRdb processed the 5' RACE reads anew with MiXCR; each CDR3 protein has one entry. The top ten hold about a third of the sample, which has about 630 distinct CDR3 sequences, 6.5% to 10% seen once. The CDR3 extends over 14 amino acids. CDR1 is DFQATT, CDR2 SNEGSKA, per germline (reference sequence). The V end was cut by 0 bases, the J end by 1 base, with 10 bases between. Study conclusions and caveats: Ubiquitous and regional expanded TCR counts tracked ubiquitous and regional nonsynonymous mutations, respectively. Estimates put coverage of tumor T cells about 7% for alpha and 13% for beta chains. Higher tumor mutation counts went along with higher counts of expanded intratumoral alpha and beta TCRs.

The receptor's source is a male donor with early-stage non-small cell lung cancer. The material was lung tumor tissue, obtained at surgery. The chain combines TRBV20-1 with TRBJ2-7; TRBD1 might be the D (5 bases). The chain's CDR3 is CSARDQGLSYEQYF. Written as DNA, the CDR3 is TGCAGTGCTAGAGACCAGGGTTTGTCCTACGAGCAGTACTTC.